This T cell receptor beta chain was identified in a study of ipilimumab plus nivolumab after autologous stem cell transplantation. Whole-study context: Patients received a median of 5 ipilimumab and roughly 8 nivolumab doses. General observations from the study: The authors say TCR, Treg and microbiome findings warrant further study.

Starting 14 to 28 days after autologous transplant, ipilimumab 1 mg/kg was given. Patients received nivolumab 3 mg/kg at weeks 1, 4, 7, 10, then fortnightly to week 26. Deletions cut 3 bases from V and 0 bases from J, with 15 bases between. The CDR3 contains 16 residues. Germline values: CDR1 MGHDK, CDR2 SYGVNS. With regard to this clone: What it binds is unknown.

Clones were sequenced by immunoSEQ multiplex PCR, and TCRdb holds only the in-frame ones, with some missing. In the table there are 15,000 to 20,000 clones, over 75% of which are singletons. The J gene is TRBJ2-7, the V gene TRBV25-1; D tentatively reads TRBD1 or TRBD2 (5 bases each). The TCR comes from a male donor with diffuse large B-cell lymphoma. The source was PBMCs, collected in a trial of ipilimumab plus nivolumab as post-transplant consolidation. The CDR3 sequence is CASSEPGPTASYEQYF. The CDR3 bases are TGTGCCAGCAGTGAGCCGGGACCCACAGCCTCCTACGAGCAGTACTTC.